This T cell receptor beta chain was observed in a study of Ad26.COV2.S vaccination and SARS-CoV-2 variants. Sequencing used immunoSEQ multiplex PCR; TCRdb keeps in-frame clones, though not all of them. The sample records some 300,000 clones, roughly 86% being singletons. Treatment indicated: approximately 18 received Ad26.COV2.S at low or high dose, single or two shots; several received placebo; per-sample allocation not given. Sampling happened 63 days after the first vaccine or placebo injection. Germline V gene data show CDR1 as MDHEN and CDR2 as SYDVKM. This CDR3 region has 14 residues. Between the trimmed V and J ends, which lost 2 bases and 0 bases, there was a span of 7 bases.

The source of this sequence is a person between 18 and 60 years old who received the Ad26.COV2.S COVID-19 vaccine or a placebo. The chain is built from TRBV28 and TRBJ1-2, with D maybe TRBD1 (5 bases). This specimen consisted of peripheral blood, obtained in a trial of Ad26.COV2.S vaccine versus placebo. For the CDR3, the DNA is TGTGCCAGCAGTTTACACAGGACTAACTATGGCTACACCTTC. Translated: CASSLHRTNYGYTF.